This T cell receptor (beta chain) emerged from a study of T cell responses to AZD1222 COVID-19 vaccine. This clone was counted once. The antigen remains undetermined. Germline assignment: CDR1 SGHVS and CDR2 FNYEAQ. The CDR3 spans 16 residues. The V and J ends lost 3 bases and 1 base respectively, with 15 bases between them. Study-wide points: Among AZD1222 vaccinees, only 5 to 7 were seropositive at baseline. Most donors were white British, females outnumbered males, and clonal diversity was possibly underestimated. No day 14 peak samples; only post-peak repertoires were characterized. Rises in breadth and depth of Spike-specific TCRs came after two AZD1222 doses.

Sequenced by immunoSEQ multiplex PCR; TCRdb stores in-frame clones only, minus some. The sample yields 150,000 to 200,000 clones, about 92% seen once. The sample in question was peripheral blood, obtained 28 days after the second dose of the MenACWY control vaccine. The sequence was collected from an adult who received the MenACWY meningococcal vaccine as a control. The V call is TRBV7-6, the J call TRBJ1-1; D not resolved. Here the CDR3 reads CASSFYPSGQNTEAFF. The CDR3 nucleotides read TGTGCCAGCAGCTTTTACCCCTCAGGCCAGAACACTGAAGCTTTCTTT. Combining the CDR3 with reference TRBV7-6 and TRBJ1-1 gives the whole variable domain GAGVSQSPRYKVTKRGQDVALRCDPISGHVSLYWYRQALGQGPEFLTYFNYEAQQDKSGLPNDRFSAERPEGSISTLTIQRTEQRDSAMYRCASSFYPSGQNTEAFFGQGTRLTVV.